Sequencing of this TCR beta chain was carried out in a study of blood T cell repertoires in COVID-19. Study background: Some COVID-19 samples were acute and others convalescent; all came from the United States, Italy and Spain. T cells, B-cell-depleted T cells, or PBMCs provided the cDNA or gDNA that served as material.

CDR3 length: 14 amino acids. CDR1 and CDR2 (germline): SGHTA, FQGTGA. V was shortened by 1 base and J by 3 bases, with 7 bases between the two germline ends. Source study methods: Estimation of nucleated cell counts relied on the amplification of reference gene primers. The repertoire was sequenced with immunoSEQ multiplex PCR; TCRdb's copy has only in-frame clones and lacks some. V and J calls and clone size are copied from that table; D and trimming were computed from the DNA. The repertoire holds about 89,000 clones, with approximately 86% as singletons. The sequence derives from a man older than 75 with active or convalescent COVID-19. The sample comprised peripheral blood. V gene TRBV7-3 combines with J gene TRBJ2-1; D is unclear. The CDR3 spells CASSLNPGYNEQFF. The CDR3 DNA reads TGTGCCAGCAGCTTAAACCCAGGCTACAATGAGCAGTTCTTC.